The T cell receptor (beta chain) under discussion was sequenced for a study of blood T cell repertoires in COVID-19. The CDR3 runs to 14 residues. Losses at the gene ends were 2 bases for V and 4 bases for J; bases not matched to a gene: 7. Germline V CDR1 and CDR2: SQVTM, ANQGSEA. The repertoire was sequenced with immunoSEQ multiplex PCR; TCRdb's copy has only in-frame clones and lacks some. The sample holds approximately 300,000 clones, 85% to 90% seen once. The clonotype comes from a woman under 30 with acute COVID-19. V gene TRBV29-1 combines with J gene TRBJ2-5, with 7 bases fitting TRBD2. Material for sequencing was PBMCs or T cells enriched from blood (not recorded which). The CDR3 bases are TGCAGCGTTGAATTCTGGGGAGGGAGAGAGACCCAGTACTTC. It translates to CSVEFWGGRETQYF.